This T cell receptor (beta chain) was identified in a study of Graves' ophthalmopathy and Graves' hyperthyroidism. Regarding the study as a whole: Among expanded thyroid clonotypes above 0.001 frequency, most also occurred in blood.

If patients had other autoimmune diseases, uncontrolled infections, pregnancy or lactation, they were excluded. Around 10 ml of fresh blood yielded the PBMCs by density gradient. In this sample, this clonotype turned up many times. The antigen is undetermined. V was clipped by 6 bases and J by 7 bases; unmatched bases: 7. The CDR3 consists of 15 residues. Germline CDR1 is LNHDA and CDR2 is SQIVND (reference sequence). Beta-chain TCR CDR3 regions were amplified from RNA transcripts. HTBI-primed RT-PCR formed the first round, and a multiplex PCR formed the second. TCRdb called the multiplex PCR reads again in MiXCR, with one record for every CDR3 protein. Of fewer than 600,000 distinct CDR3 sequences listed, 13% to 15% are singletons.

The rearrangement links TRBV19 to TRBJ2-5, with 14 bases fitting TRBD2. The clonotype comes from a woman aged 25 to 39 with Graves' ophthalmopathy. Specimen: blood. In DNA form, the CDR3 reads TGTGCCAGTAGCAAGACTAGCGGGGGGGCCCGGACCCAGTACTTC. The encoded protein is CASSKTSGGARTQYF.